Below, 21 T cell receptor beta chains from the same sample are listed, as sequenced in a study of T cell changes during pregnancy in multiple sclerosis. Profiling relied on immunoSEQ multiplex PCR, and the TCRdb table lists in-frame clones only, not all of them. The sample shows approximately 96,000 clones, about 91% of them seen only once. Sequenced here: peripheral blood, sampled after pregnancy. These receptors came from a female donor in good health, enrolled as a control in a pregnancy study.

The CDR3 DNA follows: TGCGCCAGCAGCTTGGTTCTAGCGGGAGCCTACGAGCAGTACTTC. Its translation: CASSLVLAGAYEQYF. The chain has TRBV5-1 and TRBJ2-7, with 10 bases matching TRBD2. Trimming at V came to 0 bases and at J to 2 bases, leaving 2 bases not matched to a gene. Germline CDR1 reads SGHRS; CDR2 reads YFSETQ. This CDR3 contains 15 residues.

This sequence joins TRBV11-2 and TRBJ2-7, with 7 bases identical to TRBD2. The CDR3 totals 18 residues. Germline lookup yields CDR1 SGHAT and CDR2 FQNNGV. The V gene end was trimmed by 2 bases and the J gene end by 0 bases; junction bases not matched to a gene: 13. The CDR3 loop is CASSLFRLAASPSYEQYF. DNA of the CDR3: TGTGCCAGCAGCTTATTTCGCCTAGCGGCATCACCCTCCTACGAGCAGTACTTC.

This chain uses TRBV2 with TRBJ2-7; unclear D gene. The CDR3 extends over 12 amino acids. Per the germline V gene, CDR1 is SNHLY and CDR2 is FYNNEI. V shed 6 bases and J shed 3 bases, with 9 bases lying between them. DNA for the CDR3: TGTGCCAGCAGGCCCACGGGCTACGAGCAGTACTTC. Its translation is CASRPTGYEQYF.

The chain combines TRBV27 with TRBJ1-2; 7 bases agree with TRBD1. J lost 4 bases, V lost 5 bases, and 7 bases had no gene match. This CDR3 spans 14 amino acids. The germline CDR1 and CDR2 sequences are MNHEY and SMNVEV (reference sequence). DNA for the CDR3: TGTGCCAGCAGTGCAGACAGGGCGGGCTATGGCTACACCTTC. This gives the protein CASSADRAGYGYTF.

About this clone itself: The germline gene is not matched at one end of the junction; a read error may be the cause. This chain uses TRBV13 with TRBJ2-1, with D possibly matching TRBD2 (5 bases). Germline CDR1 and CDR2: PRHDT and FYEKMQ (reference sequence). CDR3 length: 12 residues. In DNA, the CDR3 is TGTGCCAGCAGCCAGGACTTTAAGGAGCGGTTCTTC. It is translated as CASSQDFKERFF.

The genes are TRBV27 and TRBJ1-5; D is undetermined. The CDR3 consists of 17 residues. Looked up from germline, CDR1 is MNHEY and CDR2 is SMNVEV (reference sequence). Trimming cost V 5 bases and J 0 bases, with 17 bases left between them. The CDR3 sequence: CASSRQALVGSNQPQHF. CDR3 bases: TGTGCCAGCAGTCGACAAGCCTTGGTTGGTAGCAATCAGCCCCAGCATTTT.

This clone has just one count. The chain joins TRBV27 to TRBJ2-7; 7 bases map to TRBD1. This CDR3 is built from 14 residues. V dropped 5 bases and J dropped 2; count of bases not matched to a gene: 6. Germline V gives CDR1 MNHEY, CDR2 SMNVEV (reference sequence). The CDR3 DNA reads as TGTGCCAGCAGTACGTCTGGGACAGCCTACGAGCAGTACTTC. The encoded protein is CASSTSGTAYEQYF.

The rearrangement links TRBV13 to TRBJ2-1; no clear D gene. Germline V gene lookup returns CDR1 PRHDT and CDR2 FYEKMQ (reference sequence). CDR3 size: 15 residues. Trimming took 5 bases from V and 0 from J, leaving 11 bases between them. The CDR3 coding sequence is TGTGCCAGCAGCCGTGACTTTAGCTCCTACAATGAGCAGTTCTTC. It encodes CASSRDFSSYNEQFF.

This chain joins TRBV7-2 and TRBJ1-5; D is ambiguous. Per germline, CDR1 SGHTA and CDR2 FQGNSA. Deletions cut 5 bases from V and 3 bases from J, with 14 bases between. The CDR3 spans 15 residues. CDR3 nucleotides: TGTGCCAGCAGCCGTTCGACGGGTACCAATCAGCCCCAGCATTTT. It encodes CASSRSTGTNQPQHF.

This clone has just one count. V is TRBV27 and J is TRBJ1-2, with TRBD1 matching over 9 bases. Trimming removed 4 bases from V and 8 bases from J; junction bases left unmatched: 11. This CDR3 is built from 15 residues. Germline V lookup: CDR1 MNHEY, CDR2 SMNVEV (reference sequence). The CDR3 sequence: CASSSGQGLGGGYTF. The CDR3 coding sequence is TGTGCCAGCAGTTCGGGACAGGGCCTTGGGGGGGGCTACACCTTC.

This chain joins TRBV5-5 and TRBJ1-1; 9 nucleotides match TRBD1. The CDR3 is made up of 15 amino acids. CDR1 is SGHKS, CDR2 YYEKEE, per germline (reference sequence). V gave up 4 bases and J gave up 9 bases; unmatched junction bases: 13. The CDR3 DNA reads TGTGCCAGCAGCCCACAGGGGGCTAACCGCTATCAAGCTTTCTTT. Its translation is CASSPQGANRYQAFF.

J is TRBJ2-1 and V is TRBV19, with 15 bases lining up with TRBD2. V lost 6 bases, J lost 10 bases, and 7 bases stayed unmatched. CDR1 and CDR2 (germline): LNHDA, SQIVND (reference sequence). The CDR3 has 15 residues. This CDR3 is CASRRTSGGAKEQFF. CDR3 bases: TGTGCCAGTAGGCGGACTAGCGGGGGGGCCAAGGAGCAGTTCTTC.

The J gene is TRBJ2-5, the V gene TRBV7-3; no reliable D call. Germline-derived CDR1 and CDR2 are SGHTA and FQGTGA. CDR3 length: 12 amino acids. Trimming took 5 bases from V and 5 from J, leaving 9 bases between them. CDR3 in amino acids: CASSVPRETQYF. The CDR3 DNA reads TGTGCCAGCAGCGTCCCCAGGGAGACCCAGTACTTC.

The CDR3 loop is CASSLMLSDTQYF. In DNA form, the CDR3 reads TGTGCCAGCAGCTTAATGCTATCAGATACGCAGTATTTT. This chain joins TRBV7-2 and TRBJ2-3; D unresolved. V shed 2 bases and J shed 4 bases, with 7 bases lying between them. The germline V gene encodes CDR1 SGHTA and CDR2 FQGNSA. This CDR3 has 13 amino acids.

V gene TRBV7-9 combines with J gene TRBJ1-2, with 8 bases lining up with TRBD1. V lost 4 bases and J lost 2; bases outside the gene matches: 3. CDR1 and CDR2 (germline): SEHNR, FQNEAQ (reference sequence). This CDR3 region has 14 residues. CDR3 in amino acids: CASSSTGANYGYTF. In nucleotides, the CDR3 is TGTGCCAGCAGCTCGACAGGGGCAAACTATGGCTACACCTTC.

This clone showed up just once. V and J are TRBV6-1 and TRBJ2-5, with a tentative D call TRBD2 (6 bases). Germline V gives CDR1 MNHNS, CDR2 SASEGT. The CDR3 covers 14 residues. V was cut by 1 base and J by 4 bases, with 10 bases left in between. CDR3 region: CASSEGRRVETQYF. The DNA of the CDR3 is TGTGCCAGCAGTGAAGGGAGGAGGGTAGAGACCCAGTACTTC.

The rearrangement uses TRBV5-1 and TRBJ1-2; tentative D call: TRBD1 (6 bases). Per the germline V gene, CDR1 is SGHRS and CDR2 is YFSETQ. Between the trimmed V and J ends, which lost 0 bases and 4 bases, there was a span of 13 bases. The CDR3 is 15 residues long. CDR3 amino acids: CASSLDEGGSYGYTF. CDR3 nucleotides: TGCGCCAGCAGCTTGGATGAAGGGGGAAGCTATGGCTACACCTTC. Full variable domain (rest looked up from reference TRBV5-1 and TRBJ1-2): KAGVTQTPRYLIKTRGQQVTLSCSPISGHRSVSWYQQTPGQGLQFLFEYFSETQRNKGNFPGRFSGRQFSNSRSEMNVSTLELGDSALYLCASSLDEGGSYGYTFGSGTRLTVV.

The chain has TRBV19 and TRBJ2-7; TRBD1 might be the D (7 bases). Germline CDR1 and CDR2: LNHDA and SQIVND (reference sequence). With 9 bases removed from V and 2 bases from J, the gap between germline ends came to 14 bases. The length of the CDR3 is 13 residues. CDR3 in amino acids: CASVDRTTYEQYF. The CDR3 DNA is TGTGCCAGCGTGGACAGGACTACCTACGAGCAGTACTTC.

The chain couples TRBV10-3 to TRBJ2-5; D not resolved. The CDR3 consists of 11 residues. Per germline, CDR1 ENHRY and CDR2 SYGVKD. With 9 bases removed from V and 0 bases from J, the gap between germline ends came to 5 bases. This chain's CDR3 is CAISYQETQYF. In DNA, the CDR3 is TGTGCCATATCGTACCAAGAGACCCAGTACTTC.

In this sample, this clone turned up once. This sequence joins TRBV6-5 and TRBJ2-5; the D is unclear. Germline lookup yields CDR1 MNHEY and CDR2 SVGAGI. The CDR3 sequence is 11 residues long. Deletions cut 6 bases from V and 5 bases from J, with 7 bases between. The CDR3 reads CASSVQETQYF. The CDR3 DNA sequence: TGTGCCAGCAGCGTACAGGAGACCCAGTACTTC.

This chain connects TRBV4-1 to TRBJ2-1, with 9 bases fitting TRBD2. Trimming at V came to 4 bases and at J to 4 bases, leaving 8 bases not matched to a gene. The CDR3 spans 16 residues. From germline, CDR1 is MGHRA and CDR2 YSYEKL. CDR3 sequence reads: CASSLDLAGTYNEQFF. In DNA form, the CDR3 reads TGCGCCAGCAGCCTAGATCTAGCGGGGACTTACAATGAGCAGTTCTTC.